The 20 T cell receptor beta chains reported below all come from one sample, sequenced in a study of cytomegalovirus exposure and HLA in healthy donors. Primers: 60 Vbeta forward and 13 Jbeta reverse. Assay used: immunoSEQ multiplex PCR; TCRdb lists only in-frame clones, some missing. The repertoire holds roughly 43,000 clones, with 77% as singletons. Sequencing input: PBMCs. The receptors come from a young man in good health and CMV-seronegative.

This chain uses TRBV7-9 with TRBJ2-3; D is unresolved. The CDR3 is 13 amino acids. Looked up from germline, CDR1 is SEHNR and CDR2 is FQNEAQ (reference sequence). V was pared by 5 bases and J by 4 bases, with 10 bases between. The CDR3 sequence is CASSPYVPDTQYF. CDR3 DNA: TGTGCCAGCAGCCCCTACGTCCCAGATACGCAGTATTTT.

The chain has TRBV6-6 and TRBJ1-2; maybe TRBD1 (6 bases). From germline, CDR1 is MNHNY and CDR2 SVGAGI (reference sequence). Trimming cost V 9 bases and J 9 bases, with 26 bases left between them. The CDR3 is made up of 15 amino acids. CDR3 bases: TGTGCCAGTTCACAAGGGGGAAGCGGACTTCTACGCTACACCTTC. This encodes CASSQGGSGLLRYTF.

The V call is TRBV27, the J call TRBJ2-2; TRBD1 matches at 12 bases. This CDR3 is 16 amino acids long. The V segment lost 10 bases and the J segment 4 bases; nucleotides outside the gene matches: 10. Germline CDR1 MNHEY, CDR2 SMNVEV (reference sequence). The DNA for the CDR3 is TGTGCCATCCCAGGGGGGACAGGGGGCTTCACCGGGGAGCTGTTTTTT. It translates to CAIPGGTGGFTGELFF.

V is TRBV19 and J is TRBJ2-1; 8 nucleotides agree with TRBD2. Looked up from germline, CDR1 is LNHDA and CDR2 is SQIVND (reference sequence). V shed 6 bases, J shed 4 bases, and the junction held 5 bases outside the gene matches. The CDR3 loop spans 14 amino acids. CDR3 residues: CASRREGPYNEQFF. CDR3 nucleotide sequence: TGTGCCAGTAGACGGGAGGGGCCTTACAATGAGCAGTTCTTC.

The V gene is TRBV7-3, the J gene TRBJ2-5, with D uncertain. The CDR3 loop spans 13 amino acids. Germline values: CDR1 SGHTA, CDR2 FQGTGA. Trimming removed 0 bases at V and 5 bases at J, with 7 bases between. For the CDR3, the DNA is TGTGCCAGCAGCTTAACCTATTCGGAGACCCAGTACTTC. Encoded protein: CASSLTYSETQYF.

This sequence joins TRBV19 and TRBJ1-1, with D possibly matching TRBD1 (5 bases). Germline loops: CDR1 LNHDA, CDR2 SQIVND (reference sequence). V lost 3 bases and J 0 bases, leaving 11 bases between the germline ends. The length of the CDR3 is 15 residues. This CDR3 is CASSMDNRMNTEAFF. Here the CDR3 DNA reads TGTGCCAGTAGTATGGACAACCGAATGAACACTGAAGCTTTCTTT. Supplemented by reference TRBV19 and TRBJ1-1, the full variable domain reads DGGITQSPKYLFRKEGQNVTLSCEQNLNHDAMYWYRQDPGQGLRLIYYSQIVNDFQKGDIAEGYSVSREKKESFPLTVTSAQKNPTAFYLCASSMDNRMNTEAFFGQGTRLTVV.

This rearrangement joins TRBV6-5 to TRBJ2-2; D might be TRBD2 (5 bases). The germline V gene encodes CDR1 MNHEY and CDR2 SVGAGI. The V and J ends lost 0 bases and 4 bases respectively, with 12 bases between them. The CDR3 is 16 amino acids. CDR3 bases: TGTGCCAGCAGTTACTCTCCGGGGAGTCGCACCGGGGAGCTGTTTTTT. This gives the protein CASSYSPGSRTGELFF.

V usage is TRBV28 and J usage is TRBJ1-3; weak D call: TRBD1 (6 bases). Deletions cut 3 bases from V and 1 base from J, with 16 bases between. This CDR3 comprises 17 residues. CDR1 MDHEN and CDR2 SYDVKM come from the germline V gene. In nucleotides, the CDR3 is TGTGCCAGCAGTTTCCCTTGGGGGGGCGAATCTGGAAACACCATATATTTT. As protein: CASSFPWGGESGNTIYF.

The chain joins TRBV10-2 to TRBJ2-7, with TRBD1 matching 9 bases. CDR1 WSHSY and CDR2 SAAADI come from the germline V gene. V dropped 5 bases and J dropped 0; count of bases not matched to a gene: 11. This CDR3 has 17 residues. The CDR3: CASSWRGTGSPSYEQYF. DNA for the CDR3: TGCGCCAGCAGTTGGCGAGGGACAGGGTCTCCCTCCTACGAGCAGTACTTC.

The rearrangement uses TRBV29-1 and TRBJ2-7; 7 positions match TRBD1. The germline gives CDR1 SQVTM, CDR2 ANQGSEA. V gave up 4 bases and J gave up 3 bases; unmatched junction bases: 3. CDR3 length: 12 residues. CDR3 nucleotide sequence: TGCAGCGTTGTGGCAGGGGGCTACGAGCAGTACTTC. Translation: CSVVAGGYEQYF.

The chain links TRBV7-2 to TRBJ2-1; D might be TRBD2 (5 bases). V lost 5 bases and J lost 6, with 14 bases in between. In germline, CDR1 is SGHTA, CDR2 FQGNSA. The CDR3 contains 14 residues. The DNA for the CDR3 is TGTGCCAGCAGCGCCGGGGTAGCGCTCAATGAGCAGTTCTTC. Its protein is CASSAGVALNEQFF.

This clone was seen a single time. The V gene is TRBV7-9, the J gene TRBJ2-3; 7 positions agree with TRBD2. This CDR3 region has 14 residues. The J segment lost 6 bases and the V segment lost 2 bases, leaving 5 bases of the junction unmatched. Germline loops: CDR1 SEHNR, CDR2 FQNEAQ (reference sequence). The CDR3 spells CASSLSGGSDTQYF. DNA for the CDR3: TGTGCCAGCAGCTTATCGGGAGGTAGCGATACGCAGTATTTT. Using reference TRBV7-9 and TRBJ2-3 for the parts outside the CDR3, the full variable domain is DTGVSQNPRHKITKRGQNVTFRCDPISEHNRLYWYRQTLGQGPEFLTYFQNEAQLEKSRLLSDRFSAERPKGSFSTLEIQRTEQGDSAMYLCASSLSGGSDTQYFGPGTRLTVL.

V usage is TRBV4-3 and J usage is TRBJ2-1; TRBD2 is a possible D gene (6 bases). V gave up 0 bases and J gave up 0 bases, with 9 bases separating them. CDR3 length: 16 residues. Per germline, CDR1 LGHNA and CDR2 YSLEER. The CDR3 nucleotides read TGCGCCAGCAGCCAAGAGGGTAGCGGCTCCTACAATGAGCAGTTCTTC. Translating it yields CASSQEGSGSYNEQFF.

The chain's CDR3 is CASSRLRDTQYF. The DNA for the CDR3 is TGTGCCAGCAGCCGACTGAGGGATACGCAGTATTTT. The rearrangement uses TRBV27 and TRBJ2-3; D remains ambiguous. Germline V gene lookup returns CDR1 MNHEY and CDR2 SMNVEV (reference sequence). The CDR3 spans 12 residues. Trimming stripped 6 bases from V and 6 bases from J, with 10 bases between.

V and J are TRBV2 and TRBJ1-3, with 8 bases that match TRBD1. This CDR3 contains 13 residues. With V trimmed by 6 bases and J by 5 bases, 3 bases remained unmatched. Germline CDR1 SNHLY, CDR2 FYNNEI. The CDR3 region has the DNA TGTGCCAGCAGGCAGGGGGCGCGAAACACCATATATTTT. This sequence encodes CASRQGARNTIYF.

The chain combines TRBV18 with TRBJ2-3; possibly TRBD2 for D (5 bases). CDR1 is KGHSH, CDR2 LQKENI, per germline. The CDR3 runs 14 residues. V lost 2 bases, J lost 3 bases, and 9 bases lay in between. The CDR3 region has the DNA TGTGCCAGCTCACCAACGCGGACTACAGATACGCAGTATTTT. This codes for CASSPTRTTDTQYF.

To note about this clone: The junction shows a germline mismatch at one end, possibly a read error. This chain uses TRBV7-9 with TRBJ2-7, with 12 bases matching TRBD2. Germline loops: CDR1 SEHNR, CDR2 FQNEAQ (reference sequence). The length of the CDR3 is 15 residues. The CDR3 DNA is TGTTCCAGCAGCTTAACTAGCGGGAGGTCATACGAGCAGTACTTC. Translated: CSSSLTSGRSYEQYF.

This clone was seen a few times. This chain joins TRBV18 and TRBJ1-1; D remains unclear. Germline CDR1 and CDR2: KGHSH and LQKENI. This CDR3 is 18 amino acids long. Trimming cost V 6 bases and J 2 bases, with 25 bases left between them. The CDR3 nucleotides are TGTGCCAGCTCGCCCTCGAAGCTATCGAAGGGAGGAAACACTGAAGCTTTCTTT. Translation: CASSPSKLSKGGNTEAFF.

The chain links TRBV10-2 to TRBJ2-2, with TRBD1 identical over 9 bases. This CDR3 has 17 residues. Germline trimming cut 3 bases from V and 5 bases from J; bases unmatched to any gene: 10. Germline loops: CDR1 WSHSY, CDR2 SAAADI. CDR3 protein: CASSDQAGTGLTGELFF. The CDR3 bases are TGCGCCAGCAGTGACCAAGCCGGGACAGGGTTAACCGGGGAGCTGTTTTTT.

This rearrangement joins TRBV4-2 to TRBJ1-6, with 9 bases fitting TRBD1. This CDR3 contains 18 residues. V gave up 0 bases and J gave up 6 bases; unmatched junction bases: 9. Germline CDR1 LGHNA, CDR2 YNFKEQ. CDR3 DNA sequence: TGTGCCAGCAGCCAAGATGCGACAGGGGGTTCAAGTAATTCACCCCTCCACTTT. It specifies CASSQDATGGSSNSPLHF.